These 7 T cell receptor beta chains were all obtained from the same sample, sequenced in a study of T-cell reconstitution after alpha-beta-depleted transplantation in children. Researchers prepared the TCRbeta library using unique molecular identifiers, the study reports. Each CDR3 protein is one row after TCRdb ran MiXCR on the PCR reads. The sample shows about 91,000 distinct CDR3 sequences, more than 7% of them seen only once. This material consisted of PBMCs from the stem cell graft donor, taken from the stem cell graft. All receptors come from a human donor who donated a stem cell graft to a child with congenital amegakaryocytic thrombocytopenia.

This clonotype was seen many times. The chain recombines TRBV7-9 with TRBJ1-2, with D hard to call. Germline V gene sequence: CDR1 SEHNR, CDR2 FQNEAQ (reference sequence). CDR3 length: 14 amino acids. V was trimmed by 5 bases and J by 4 bases, leaving 14 bases between them. The CDR3 here is CASSHVSQAYGYTF. CDR3 in DNA: TGTGCCAGCAGCCACGTATCCCAGGCCTATGGCTACACCTTC.

This clonotype was seen ten or more times. CDR3 in amino acids: CSARDWLTANYGYTF. The CDR3 coding sequence is TGCAGTGCTAGAGATTGGTTGACAGCTAACTATGGCTACACCTTC. J is TRBJ1-2 and V is TRBV20-1; tentative D call: TRBD1 (5 bases). CDR1 is DFQATT, CDR2 SNEGSKA, per germline (reference sequence). This CDR3 has 15 residues. V shed 0 bases and J shed 0 bases, with 11 bases lying between them.

This clonotype occurred many times. The chain carries TRBV29-1 and TRBJ1-1; no clear D gene. Trimming shortened V by 2 bases and J by 3 bases, and 10 bases separated the two germline ends. CDR1 is SQVTM, CDR2 ANQGSEA, per germline. The CDR3 consists of 13 residues. The CDR3: CSVELARDTEAFF. Written as DNA, the CDR3 is TGCAGCGTTGAACTGGCGCGGGACACTGAAGCTTTCTTT.

This clonotype was observed at least ten times. The chain joins TRBV7-6 to TRBJ2-3, with 7 nucleotides matching TRBD2. This CDR3 has 15 residues. The germline V gene has CDR1 SGHVS and CDR2 FNYEAQ. J lost 5 bases, V lost 1 base, and 6 bases had no gene match. CDR3 loop: CASSLGGERGDTQYF. CDR3 bases: TGTGCCAGCAGCTTAGGGGGAGAGCGGGGAGATACGCAGTATTTT.

This clonotype was recorded many times. The chain carries TRBV20-1 and TRBJ1-1; 10 positions agree with TRBD1. Germline V gives CDR1 DFQATT, CDR2 SNEGSKA (reference sequence). V lost 3 bases and J lost 4; bases outside the gene matches: 2. This CDR3 has 13 residues. CDR3 DNA sequence: TGCAGTGCTAGCCGGACAGGGGGCACTGAAGCTTTCTTT. This codes for CSASRTGGTEAFF.

The sample holds many counts of this clonotype. The chain recombines TRBV28 with TRBJ2-7; perhaps TRBD1 as D (6 bases). CDR3 size: 13 residues. The V gene's germline CDR1 is MDHEN and CDR2 SYDVKM. Trimming removed 6 bases at V and 4 bases at J, with 13 bases between. The CDR3 spells CASRQDRLYEQYF. In DNA, the CDR3 is TGTGCCAGCAGACAGGACAGACTTTACGAGCAGTACTTC.

The chain combines TRBV6-1 with TRBJ1-5, with D unclear. CDR1 is MNHNS, CDR2 SASEGT, per germline. The length of the CDR3 is 14 residues. V was pared by 6 bases and J by 4 bases, with 13 bases between. CDR3 in amino acids: CASRPAMGNQPQHF. The CDR3 DNA reads TGTGCCAGCAGACCGGCAATGGGGAATCAGCCCCAGCATTTT.